The 30 T cell receptor beta chains presented below share a single source sample, sequenced in a study of cytomegalovirus exposure and HLA in healthy donors. The PCR ran on 60 Vbeta and 13 Jbeta primers. Method: immunoSEQ multiplex PCR; TCRdb's copy keeps in-frame clones and lacks some. The sample lists around 140,000 clones, around four fifths occurring once. Sequencing was done on a sample of PBMCs. These TCRs come from a woman aged 40 to 50 in good health and CMV-seronegative.

The V call is TRBV7-9, the J call TRBJ1-2, with D unclear. Germline CDR1 reads SEHNR; CDR2 reads FQNEAQ (reference sequence). The CDR3 is 14 residues long. V lost 0 bases and J lost 6, with 11 bases in between. The CDR3 spells CASSLAGHSDGYTF. Here the CDR3 DNA reads TGTGCCAGCAGCTTAGCGGGCCATTCGGATGGCTACACCTTC. Looking up the rest from reference TRBV7-9 and TRBJ1-2 gives the full variable domain: DTGVSQNPRHKITKRGQNVTFRCDPISEHNRLYWYRQTLGQGPEFLTYFQNEAQLEKSRLLSDRFSAERPKGSFSTLEIQRTEQGDSAMYLCASSLAGHSDGYTFGSGTRLTVV.

This clone has more than one count but fewer than ten. The chain uses TRBV6-5 and TRBJ1-1; 7 positions agree with TRBD1. J gave up 7 bases and V 4 bases, and 15 bases lay outside the gene matches. This CDR3 is built from 16 residues. Germline V gene data show CDR1 as MNHEY and CDR2 as SVGAGI. The CDR3 sequence is CASSFGGLLGQYEAFF. CDR3 DNA: TGTGCCAGCAGTTTTGGGGGGCTTCTGGGACAGTATGAAGCTTTCTTT.

There are a few counts of this clone. The chain carries TRBV7-9 and TRBJ1-1; D not certain. Germline V gene lookup returns CDR1 SEHNR and CDR2 FQNEAQ (reference sequence). This CDR3 has 14 residues. V dropped 1 base and J dropped 5 bases, with 11 bases sitting between them. The CDR3 region has the DNA TGTGCCAGCAGCTTAGTGAATCCAGGTACTGAAGCTTTCTTT. Its translation is CASSLVNPGTEAFF.

V is TRBV12-5 and J is TRBJ1-1; 8 bases fit TRBD1. The CDR3 is made up of 15 amino acids. Per germline, CDR1 LGHNT and CDR2 FRNRAP. V lost 3 bases, J lost 5 bases, and 8 bases stayed unmatched. The CDR3 reads CASGFQGAGLTEAFF. The CDR3 DNA reads as TGTGCTAGTGGTTTCCAGGGGGCAGGGTTAACTGAAGCTTTCTTT.

The V gene is TRBV12-5, the J gene TRBJ1-1, with D possibly TRBD1 on 6 matching bases. CDR1 LGHNT and CDR2 FRNRAP come from the germline V gene. V was clipped by 5 bases and J by 10 bases, with 11 bases between them. The CDR3 spans 11 residues. The CDR3 DNA is TGTGCTAGTGGTGCCGGGACAAGAGCTTTCTTT. Translating gives CASGAGTRAFF.

This sequence joins TRBV28 and TRBJ1-5; D not certain. The CDR3 totals 12 residues. Germline V CDR1 and CDR2: MDHEN, SYDVKM. V gave up 3 bases and J gave up 7 bases, with 7 bases separating them. In DNA, the CDR3 is TGTGCCAGCAGTTTGAAGCGACAGCCCCAGCATTTT. It codes for CASSLKRQPQHF.

The V call is TRBV7-2, the J call TRBJ2-2; 9 positions agree with TRBD2. This CDR3 comprises 16 residues. Germline assignment: CDR1 SGHTA and CDR2 FQGNSA. J gave up 7 bases and V 6 bases, and 12 bases lay outside the gene matches. CDR3 in amino acids: CASRQISGGPGGELFF. DNA for the CDR3: TGTGCCAGCAGACAGATTAGCGGGGGACCGGGCGGGGAGCTGTTTTTT.

The chain recombines TRBV18 with TRBJ1-4; tentative D call: TRBD1 (6 bases). V lost 6 bases and J lost 4, with 12 bases in between. The CDR3 spans 14 residues. Looked up from germline, CDR1 is KGHSH and CDR2 is LQKENI. The CDR3 spells CASSTGTSNEKLFF. As DNA, the CDR3 is TGTGCCAGCTCTACCGGGACAAGTAATGAAAAACTGTTTTTT. Looking up the rest from reference TRBV18 and TRBJ1-4 gives the full variable domain: NAGVMQNPRHLVRRRGQEARLRCSPMKGHSHVYWYRQLPEEGLKFMVYLQKENIIDESGMPKERFSAEFPKEGPSILRIQQVVRGDSAAYFCASSTGTSNEKLFFGSGTQLSVL.

The chain joins TRBV5-4 to TRBJ2-3; D not certain. Germline lookup yields CDR1 SGHNT and CDR2 YYREEE (reference sequence). V was clipped by 5 bases and J by 0 bases, with 10 bases between them. The CDR3 totals 14 residues. Here the CDR3 DNA reads TGTGCCAGCAGAGACTCGGTGAGCACAGATACGCAGTATTTT. Protein sequence: CASRDSVSTDTQYF.

CDR3 amino acids: CASSLPLTWTGNYGYTF. In DNA form, the CDR3 reads TGTGCCAGCAGTCTTCCCCTTACTTGGACAGGGAACTATGGCTACACCTTC. The chain couples TRBV28 to TRBJ1-2, with 8 bases matching TRBD1. Trimming at V came to 5 bases and at J to 2 bases, leaving 13 bases not matched to a gene. The germline V gene has CDR1 MDHEN and CDR2 SYDVKM. CDR3 length: 17 residues.

The gene calls are TRBV11-2 and TRBJ2-5, with 8 bases that match TRBD1. Trimming removed 6 bases from V and 4 bases from J; junction bases left unmatched: 19. Germline values: CDR1 SGHAT, CDR2 FQNNGV. The CDR3 is 18 residues long. CDR3 DNA sequence: TGTGCCAGCAGGTTAATCGCGTTCGGGACAGGCAACGGAGAGACCCAGTACTTC. Translating gives CASRLIAFGTGNGETQYF. Full variable domain (rest looked up from reference TRBV11-2 and TRBJ2-5): EAGVAQSPRYKIIEKRQSVAFWCNPISGHATLYWYQQILGQGPKLLIQFQNNGVVDDSQLPKDRFSAERLKGVDSTLKIQPAKLEDSAVYLCASRLIAFGTGNGETQYFGPGTRLLVL.

This chain uses TRBV27 with TRBJ1-1; 8 nucleotides align to TRBD1. CDR1 and CDR2 (germline): MNHEY, SMNVEV (reference sequence). V shed 2 bases and J 4 bases; nucleotides not matched to a gene: 3. The length of the CDR3 is 14 residues. CDR3 in amino acids: CASSLVQGGTEAFF. In nucleotides, the CDR3 is TGTGCCAGCAGTTTAGTACAGGGGGGCACTGAAGCTTTCTTT.

The CDR3 reads CASSFGRGGRDTQYF. DNA for the CDR3: TGCGCCAGCAGCTTTGGGCGGGGGGGCCGGGATACGCAGTATTTT. The chain employs TRBV5-1 and TRBJ2-3; 9 nucleotides align to TRBD2. CDR3 length: 15 amino acids. The germline V gene encodes CDR1 SGHRS and CDR2 YFSETQ. V shed 2 bases and J 6 bases; nucleotides not matched to a gene: 7.

This clone was detected a few times. The chain links TRBV6-5 to TRBJ1-1; D unclear. Germline CDR1 and CDR2: MNHEY and SVGAGI. The CDR3 is made up of 15 amino acids. Trimming cost V 0 bases and J 0 bases, with 8 bases left between them. The chain's CDR3 is CASSYSGAMNTEAFF. DNA for the CDR3: TGTGCCAGCAGTTACTCCGGTGCTATGAACACTGAAGCTTTCTTT.

This clone was seen only once. The chain has TRBV6-1 and TRBJ1-2; 7 bases align to TRBD1. V lost 8 bases, J lost 5 bases, and 5 bases stayed unmatched. This CDR3 has 12 amino acids. Germline lookup yields CDR1 MNHNS and CDR2 SASEGT. CDR3 sequence reads: CASEGGKYGYTF. CDR3 nucleotides: TGTGCCAGCGAAGGGGGCAAGTATGGCTACACCTTC.

CDR3 sequence (DNA): TGTGCCAGCAGCGTGGGCCCAAAGGGGGCTGAAGCTTTCTTT. Its translation is CASSVGPKGAEAFF. The chain employs TRBV14 and TRBJ1-1, with TRBD1 as a possible D gene (6 bases). With 5 bases removed from V and 6 bases from J, the gap between germline ends came to 16 bases. There are 14 residues in the CDR3. Germline values: CDR1 SGHDN, CDR2 FVKESK.

The CDR3 spells CASSPGQGRGGYTF. CDR3 nucleotide sequence: TGTGCCAGCAGTCCCGGACAGGGACGAGGTGGCTACACCTTC. The chain couples TRBV28 to TRBJ1-2, with 8 bases matching TRBD1. CDR1 MDHEN and CDR2 SYDVKM come from the germline V gene. CDR3 length: 14 residues. Trimming cost V 5 bases and J 7 bases; bases outside gene matches: 9.

The rearrangement joins TRBV28 to TRBJ2-5; TRBD1 matches 7 bases. Germline values: CDR1 MDHEN, CDR2 SYDVKM. J gave up 5 bases and V 6 bases, and 15 bases lay outside the gene matches. The CDR3 sequence is 16 residues long. The CDR3 here is CASSAADRFVEETQYF. The CDR3 coding sequence is TGTGCCAGCAGCGCTGCGGACAGGTTTGTTGAGGAGACCCAGTACTTC.

This clone was observed a handful of times. The chain is built from TRBV6-1 and TRBJ1-5; TRBD1 matches 7 bases. J lost 5 bases, V lost 3 bases, and 7 bases had no gene match. Germline assignment: CDR1 MNHNS and CDR2 SASEGT. The CDR3 is made up of 15 amino acids. In DNA form, the CDR3 reads TGTGCCAGCAGTGACTCCGGGACAGCGGATCAGCCCCAGCATTTT. This gives the protein CASSDSGTADQPQHF.

This clone was observed a single time. The rearrangement uses TRBV7-9 and TRBJ1-6; D may be TRBD1 (6 bases). Germline-derived CDR1 and CDR2 are SEHNR and FQNEAQ (reference sequence). V lost 1 base, J lost 8 bases, and 9 bases lay in between. This CDR3 has 14 amino acids. The CDR3 sequence: CASSLGAGDSPLHF. CDR3 coding DNA: TGTGCCAGCAGCTTAGGGGCAGGGGATTCACCCCTCCACTTT. Full variable domain (missing parts from reference TRBV7-9 and TRBJ1-6): DTGVSQNPRHKITKRGQNVTFRCDPISEHNRLYWYRQTLGQGPEFLTYFQNEAQLEKSRLLSDRFSAERPKGSFSTLEIQRTEQGDSAMYLCASSLGAGDSPLHFGNGTRLTVT.

This rearrangement joins TRBV5-1 to TRBJ2-3; the D gene is possibly TRBD1 (6 bases). Trimming left V 6 bases short and J 0 bases short, with 14 bases between. CDR1 and CDR2 from the germline V gene are SGHRS and YFSETQ. The CDR3 loop spans 15 amino acids. The CDR3 reads CASTKQGRSTDTQYF. As DNA, the CDR3 is TGCGCCAGCACCAAACAGGGAAGGAGCACAGATACGCAGTATTTT.

This chain links TRBV6-1 with TRBJ1-2; no definite D call. Trimming took off 0 bases at V and 0 bases at J, with 8 bases between the two ends. The CDR3 runs to 15 residues. Germline values: CDR1 MNHNS, CDR2 SASEGT. For the CDR3, the DNA is TGTGCCAGCAGTGAAGCGGCGGTTTCTAACTATGGCTACACCTTC. Translated, it gives CASSEAAVSNYGYTF.

The V and J genes are TRBV29-1 and TRBJ1-2, with TRBD1 matching over 7 bases. The CDR3 is 12 amino acids. After removal of 6 bases from V and 8 bases from J, the junction contained 9 bases not matched to a gene. Germline-derived CDR1 and CDR2 are SQVTM and ANQGSEA. The chain's CDR3 is CSVTTGNKGYTF. The DNA for the CDR3 is TGCAGCGTGACGACAGGGAATAAAGGCTACACCTTC.

This clone was recorded once. The rearrangement uses TRBV6-1 and TRBJ1-5, with TRBD1 matching 8 bases. After removal of 7 bases from V and 2 bases from J, the junction contained 1 base not matched to a gene. The CDR3 length is 13 residues. Looked up from germline, CDR1 is MNHNS and CDR2 is SASEGT. CDR3 DNA: TGTGCCAGCAAGGGACAGGGCAATCAGCCCCAGCATTTT. Amino acid sequence: CASKGQGNQPQHF.

J is TRBJ1-6 and V is TRBV2; D remains ambiguous. The ends were cut back, 10 bases at V and 5 bases at J, with 12 bases in the middle. This CDR3 has 13 residues. The germline V gene encodes CDR1 SNHLY and CDR2 FYNNEI. The CDR3 spells CANSKENNSPLHF. The CDR3 DNA is TGTGCCAACTCTAAAGAGAATAATTCACCCCTCCACTTT. Drawing the rest from reference TRBV2 and TRBJ1-6, the complete variable domain is EPEVTQTPSHQVTQMGQEVILRCVPISNHLYFYWYRQILGQKVEFLVSFYNNEISEKSEIFDDQFSVERPDGSNFTLKIRSTKLEDSAMYFCANSKENNSPLHFGNGTRLTVT.

The sample holds one count of this clone. V gene TRBV6-6 combines with J gene TRBJ2-3; no reliable D call. V was clipped by 2 bases and J by 4 bases, with 13 bases between them. The V gene's germline CDR1 is MNHNY and CDR2 SVGAGI (reference sequence). The CDR3 sequence is 15 residues long. In DNA form, the CDR3 reads TGTGCCAGCAGTTACACAACCTTTTCCCCAGATACGCAGTATTTT. This encodes CASSYTTFSPDTQYF.

This clone was recorded a few times. The chain has TRBV27 and TRBJ2-3, with TRBD2 matching 9 bases. Germline V lookup: CDR1 MNHEY, CDR2 SMNVEV (reference sequence). CDR3 length: 17 amino acids. With 3 bases clipped from V and 0 bases from J, the junction kept 7 bases outside the gene matches. The CDR3 DNA is TGTGCCAGCAGTTTCTTTTCTAGCGGGGCTAGCACAGATACGCAGTATTTT. Translated: CASSFFSSGASTDTQYF.

The rearrangement joins TRBV6-1 to TRBJ2-5; 7 bases fit TRBD1. Judging by the DNA end, TRBJ2-7 fits better; the J call may be wrong. Germline CDR1 MNHNS, CDR2 SASEGT. The CDR3 consists of 14 residues. CDR3 sequence reads: CASSRIQQGPEQYF. The CDR3 bases are TGTGCCAGCAGCCGAATACAACAGGGGCCCGAGCAGTACTTC.

V usage is TRBV2 and J usage is TRBJ1-3, with a possible D match to TRBD1 (5 bases). CDR3 length: 14 amino acids. The germline V gene has CDR1 SNHLY and CDR2 FYNNEI. V lost 6 bases and J 4 bases, leaving 13 bases between the germline ends. CDR3 sequence reads: CASRLQGSGNTIYF. The CDR3 DNA reads as TGTGCCAGCAGACTTCAGGGATCCGGAAACACCATATATTTT. Full variable domain (remainder filled in from reference TRBV2 and TRBJ1-3): EPEVTQTPSHQVTQMGQEVILRCVPISNHLYFYWYRQILGQKVEFLVSFYNNEISEKSEIFDDQFSVERPDGSNFTLKIRSTKLEDSAMYFCASRLQGSGNTIYFGEGSWLTVV.

The chain carries TRBV5-1 and TRBJ2-3; no clear D gene. CDR3 size: 16 residues. V lost 2 bases, J lost 1 base, and 14 bases lay in between. Germline CDR1 is SGHRS and CDR2 is YFSETQ. CDR3 sequence reads: CASSLGPGLGTDTQYF. The CDR3 DNA is TGCGCCAGCAGCTTAGGCCCAGGATTAGGCACAGATACGCAGTATTTT. The whole variable domain, filled in from reference TRBV5-1 and TRBJ2-3, reads KAGVTQTPRYLIKTRGQQVTLSCSPISGHRSVSWYQQTPGQGLQFLFEYFSETQRNKGNFPGRFSGRQFSNSRSEMNVSTLELGDSALYLCASSLGPGLGTDTQYFGPGTRLTVL.